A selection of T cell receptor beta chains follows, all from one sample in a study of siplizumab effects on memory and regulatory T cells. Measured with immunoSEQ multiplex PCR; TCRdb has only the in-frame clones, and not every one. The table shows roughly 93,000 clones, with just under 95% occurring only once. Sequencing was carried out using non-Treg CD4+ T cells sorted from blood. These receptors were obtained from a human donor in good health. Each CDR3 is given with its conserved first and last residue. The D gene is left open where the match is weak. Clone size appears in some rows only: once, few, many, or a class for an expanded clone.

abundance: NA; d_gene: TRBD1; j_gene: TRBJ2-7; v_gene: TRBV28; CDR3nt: TGTGCCACCCGGGACAGGTACTACGAGCAGTACTTC; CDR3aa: CATRDRYYEQYF
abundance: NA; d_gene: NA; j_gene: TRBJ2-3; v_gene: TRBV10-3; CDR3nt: TGTGCCACGAGCCGGACCACCTTAGGTGATACGCAGTATTTT; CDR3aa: CATSRTTLGDTQYF
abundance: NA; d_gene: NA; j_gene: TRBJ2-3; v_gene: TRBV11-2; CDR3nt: TGTGCCAGCAGCTCATCAGATGGGACTACGCAGTATTTT; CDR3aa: CASSSSDGTTQYF
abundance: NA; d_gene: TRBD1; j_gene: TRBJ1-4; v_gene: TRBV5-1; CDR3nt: TGCGCCAGCAGCTTGGGACAGGGTTTTGTTGAAAAACTGTTTTTT; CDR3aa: CASSLGQGFVEKLFF
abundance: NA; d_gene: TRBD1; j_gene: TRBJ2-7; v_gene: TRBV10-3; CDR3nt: TGTGCCATCAGGGCGGGACAGGGGCAAGGGAGGCCTACCTACGAGCAGTACTTC; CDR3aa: CAIRAGQGQGRPTYEQYF
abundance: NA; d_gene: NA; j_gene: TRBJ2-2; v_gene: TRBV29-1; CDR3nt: TGCAGCGTTGTAGGACCTATACACACCGGGGAGCTGTTTTTT; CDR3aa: CSVVGPIHTGELFF
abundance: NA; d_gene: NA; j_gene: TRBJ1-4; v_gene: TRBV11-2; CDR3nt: TGTGCCAGCAGCCTCCGGGGGGAAAAACTGTTTTTT; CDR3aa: CASSLRGEKLFF
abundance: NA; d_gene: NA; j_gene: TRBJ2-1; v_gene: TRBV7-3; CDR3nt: TGTGCCAGCAGCTTAGATCGTGTAAGCTCCTACAATGAGCAGTTCTTC; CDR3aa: CASSLDRVSSYNEQFF
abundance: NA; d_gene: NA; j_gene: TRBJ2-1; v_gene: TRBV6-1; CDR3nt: TGTGCCAGCAGTGGGAGTGGTGGGAATGAGCAGTTCTTC; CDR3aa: CASSGSGGNEQFF
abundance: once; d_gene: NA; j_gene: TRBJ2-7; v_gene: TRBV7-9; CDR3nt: TGTGCCAGCAGCTTCGACAGCCAGTCGTACGAGCAGTACTTC; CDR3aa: CASSFDSQSYEQYF
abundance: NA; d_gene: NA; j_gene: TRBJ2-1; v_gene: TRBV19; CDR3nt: TGTGCCAGTAGTATCCAGACTAGGTTGGATGAGCAGTTCTTC; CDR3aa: CASSIQTRLDEQFF
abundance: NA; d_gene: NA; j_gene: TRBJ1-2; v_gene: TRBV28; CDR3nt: TGTGCCAGCGGGGGGAACTATGGCTACACCTTC; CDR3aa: CASGGNYGYTF
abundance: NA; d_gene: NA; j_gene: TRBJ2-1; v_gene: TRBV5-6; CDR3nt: TGTGCCAGCAGCTTGTTTGGTGAGCAGTTCTTC; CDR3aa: CASSLFGEQFF
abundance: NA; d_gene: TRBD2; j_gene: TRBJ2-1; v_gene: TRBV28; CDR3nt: TGTGCCAGCAGTTTTATAGCGGGAACCTACAATGAGCAGTTCTTC; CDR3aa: CASSFIAGTYNEQFF
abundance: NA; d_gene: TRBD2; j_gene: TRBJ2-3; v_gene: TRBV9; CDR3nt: TGTGCCAGCAGCGTATCCGCCCCCCGGGAGGGCCTAGGAGATACGCAGTATTTT; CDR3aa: CASSVSAPREGLGDTQYF
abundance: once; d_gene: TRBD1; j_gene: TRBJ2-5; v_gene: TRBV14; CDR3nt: TGTGCCAGCAGTTTTGACAGGGGTAGGAGGGAGACCCAGTACTTC; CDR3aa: CASSFDRGRRETQYF